This entry lists 30 T cell receptor beta chains sequenced from one sample in a study of T cells in Graves' hyperthyroidism and ophthalmopathy. It was RNA transcripts that yielded the amplified TCR beta CDR3 regions. The HTBI set primed first-round TCR CDR3 RT-PCR. From the multiplex PCR reads, TCRdb called clonotypes with MiXCR, one entry per CDR3 protein. The repertoire consists of approximately 270,000 distinct CDR3 sequences, with about 14% occurring once and the leading ten covering roughly 15%. The sequenced sample was blood. The receptors originated from a middle-aged woman with Graves' hyperthyroidism that later progressed to Graves' ophthalmopathy.

This clonotype was picked up a small number of times. The chain has TRBV7-3 and TRBJ1-3; TRBD1 matches at 7 bases. V lost 5 bases to trimming and J lost 1 base; unmatched junction nucleotides: 5. Germline V gene sequence: CDR1 SGHTA, CDR2 FQGTGA. This CDR3 region has 15 residues. CDR3 sequence reads: CASSTSGGSGNTIYF. DNA of the CDR3: TGTGCCAGCAGCACATCAGGGGGATCTGGAAACACCATATATTTT. Together with reference TRBV7-3 and TRBJ1-3, the CDR3 gives the full variable domain: GAGVSQTPSNKVTEKGKYVELRCDPISGHTALYWYRQSLGQGPEFLIYFQGTGAADDSGLPNDRFFAVRPEGSVSTLKIQRTERGDSAVYLCASSTSGGSGNTIYFGEGSWLTVV.

This clonotype was seen at least ten times. In DNA form, the CDR3 reads TGTGCCAGCTCCCAAAACAACGAGGACACTGAAGCTTTCTTT. This encodes CASSQNNEDTEAFF. The chain employs TRBV18 and TRBJ1-1; no clear D. V lost 6 bases and J 3 bases, leaving 14 bases between the germline ends. The CDR3 runs 14 residues. Germline V CDR1 and CDR2: KGHSH, LQKENI.

Many counts were recorded for this clonotype. The chain carries TRBV20-1 and TRBJ1-3, with a tentative D call TRBD1 (6 bases). In germline, CDR1 is DFQATT, CDR2 SNEGSKA (reference sequence). V lost 0 bases to trimming and J lost 0 bases, with 15 bases between them. The CDR3 is made up of 17 amino acids. CDR3 in amino acids: CSAREATGRSSGNTIYF. In DNA form, the CDR3 reads TGCAGTGCTAGAGAGGCCACAGGGAGAAGCTCTGGAAACACCATATATTTT.

The gene calls are TRBV28 and TRBJ1-2, with a tentative D call TRBD1 (6 bases). This CDR3 region has 15 residues. Germline V lookup: CDR1 MDHEN, CDR2 SYDVKM. Trimming removed 6 bases from V and 7 bases from J, with 21 bases in between. CDR3 DNA sequence: TGTGCCAGCAGCCGCCATTACAGGGTAGACTCTGGCTACACCTTC. Protein: CASSRHYRVDSGYTF.

Remarks on this clonotype: Just one base apart from a much larger clone, this may be a read error. The chain's CDR3 is CASSLQGPTGSGLYEHYF. CDR3 in DNA: TGCGCCAGCAGCTTACAGGGTCCGACAGGGTCCGGGCTCTACGAGCACTACTTC. The chain couples TRBV5-1 to TRBJ2-7, with TRBD1 identical over 7 bases. The germline gives CDR1 SGHRS, CDR2 YFSETQ. The CDR3 is made up of 18 amino acids.

This clonotype appeared many times. Here the CDR3 DNA reads TGTGCCAGCAGTGAAGGACGAGGGTGGCAGCCCCAGCATTTT. Translating gives CASSEGRGWQPQHF. This rearrangement joins TRBV2 to TRBJ1-5, with D unresolved. V shed 1 base and J shed 7 bases, with 11 bases lying between them. Germline lookup yields CDR1 SNHLY and CDR2 FYNNEI. The CDR3 has 14 amino acids.

The rearrangement uses TRBV6-2 or TRBV6-3 and TRBJ2-1, with 13 bases aligning to TRBD2. CDR1 is MNHEY, CDR2 SVGEGT, per germline. Unmatched junction bases numbered 10, after V lost 7 bases and J lost 4 bases. The CDR3 has 17 amino acids. The CDR3 coding sequence is TGTGCCAGCACCCCGGGACTAGCGGGGTGGGGTTACAATGAGCAGTTCTTC. Translation gives CASTPGLAGWGYNEQFF.

This clonotype was counted ten times or more. V usage is TRBV12-3 or TRBV12-4 and J usage is TRBJ1-2; 9 nucleotides align to TRBD1. The CDR3 totals 14 residues. J lost 5 bases, V lost 5 bases, and 6 bases had no gene match. The DNA of the CDR3 is TGTGCCAGCAGTAAAAGGGACAGGGTGTATGGCTACACCTTC. It yields the protein CASSKRDRVYGYTF.

The rearrangement joins TRBV25-1 to TRBJ1-1; unclear D gene. V lost 5 bases and J lost 1, with 11 bases in between. The germline gives CDR1 MGHDK, CDR2 SYGVNS. The CDR3 length is 14 residues. The CDR3 DNA follows: TGTGCCAGCAGTCAGATGGGAGCGAACACTGAAGCTTTCTTT. This sequence encodes CASSQMGANTEAFF. Full variable domain (rest looked up from reference TRBV25-1 and TRBJ1-1): EADIYQTPRYLVIGTGKKITLECSQTMGHDKMYWYQQDPGMELHLIHYSYGVNSTEKGDLSSESTVSRIRTEHFPLTLESARPSHTSQYLCASSQMGANTEAFFGQGTRLTVV.

This chain uses TRBV28 with TRBJ1-5; D is unclear. The CDR3 has 14 residues. CDR1 MDHEN and CDR2 SYDVKM come from the germline V gene. Trimming removed 3 bases at V and 5 bases at J, with 11 bases between. In nucleotides, the CDR3 is TGTGCCAGCAGTTTGACGGAGAGATATCAGCCCCAGCATTTT. This encodes CASSLTERYQPQHF.

In this sample, this clonotype turned up many times. This chain uses TRBV14 with TRBJ2-5; 8 positions match TRBD1. J lost 3 bases, V lost 0 bases, and 6 bases had no gene match. CDR3 length: 16 residues. Per germline, CDR1 SGHDN and CDR2 FVKESK. The chain's CDR3 is CASSQDPWTGKETQYF. DNA for the CDR3: TGTGCCAGCAGCCAAGATCCTTGGACAGGGAAAGAGACCCAGTACTTC. The full variable domain, completed using reference TRBV14 and TRBJ2-5, is EAGVTQFPSHSVIEKGQTVTLRCDPISGHDNLYWYRRVMGKEIKFLLHFVKESKQDESGMPNNRFLAERTGGTYSTLKVQPAELEDSGVYFCASSQDPWTGKETQYFGPGTRLLVL.

There are many counts of this clonotype. This chain joins TRBV28 and TRBJ1-1, with TRBD1 as a possible D gene (6 bases). The CDR3 covers 16 residues. Germline CDR1 reads MDHEN; CDR2 reads SYDVKM. Trimming cost V 4 bases and J 10 bases, with 25 bases left between them. The CDR3 loop reads CASSSGAGFEWGGAFF. Here the CDR3 DNA reads TGTGCCAGCAGTTCGGGGGCAGGGTTCGAATGGGGTGGAGCTTTCTTT.

This clonotype has a handful of counts. This chain links TRBV6-1 with TRBJ2-5; 12 positions agree with TRBD2. CDR3 length equals 15 residues. Germline loops: CDR1 MNHNS, CDR2 SASEGT. Trimming cost V 7 bases and J 1 base; bases outside gene matches: 4. CDR3 loop: CASTQTSGGQETQYF. Written as DNA, the CDR3 is TGTGCCAGCACCCAGACTAGCGGGGGCCAAGAGACCCAGTACTTC.

This clonotype has just a few counts. The chain uses TRBV19 and TRBJ2-1; no clear D gene. The CDR3 has 13 amino acids. Germline V gene sequence: CDR1 LNHDA, CDR2 SQIVND (reference sequence). V was shortened by 5 bases and J by 3 bases, with 8 bases between the two germline ends. The DNA of the CDR3 is TGTGCCAGTAGTTCGATAATCTACAATGAGCAGTTCTTC. The encoded protein is CASSSIIYNEQFF.

This clonotype showed up many times. J is TRBJ2-3 and V is TRBV28; D gene ambiguous. Looked up from germline, CDR1 is MDHEN and CDR2 is SYDVKM. The V gene lost 6 bases and the J gene lost 4 bases, with 8 bases spanning the gap. This CDR3 has 12 amino acids. The CDR3 spells CASRPDSDTQYF. CDR3 coding DNA: TGTGCCAGCAGACCCGACTCAGATACGCAGTATTTT.

This clonotype was detected many times. The gene calls are TRBV29-1 and TRBJ2-1; no clear D gene. Germline-derived CDR1 and CDR2 are SQVTM and ANQGSEA. Trimming cost V 0 bases and J 9 bases, with 18 bases left between them. The CDR3 loop spans 15 amino acids. This CDR3 reads CSVEDPTGPSGEQFF. The CDR3 bases are TGCAGCGTTGAAGATCCGACTGGACCGTCGGGTGAGCAGTTCTTC.

This clonotype was observed a handful of times. The chain uses TRBV20-1 and TRBJ2-7, with TRBD1 matching 10 bases. After removal of 2 bases from V and 5 bases from J, the junction contained 9 bases not matched to a gene. The CDR3 length is 15 residues. Germline V CDR1 and CDR2: DFQATT, SNEGSKA (reference sequence). This CDR3 is CSARIGTGVVDEQYF. For the CDR3, the DNA is TGCAGTGCTAGAATCGGGACAGGGGTTGTGGACGAGCAGTACTTC.

This clonotype was seen repeatedly, ten times or more. The V gene is TRBV28, the J gene TRBJ2-7; D tentatively fits TRBD1 or TRBD2 (5 bases each). The CDR3 is made up of 14 amino acids. Germline CDR1 and CDR2: MDHEN and SYDVKM. The V and J ends lost 3 bases and 3 bases respectively, with 12 bases between them. CDR3 in DNA: TGTGCCAGCAGTTTGTGGGACGGAAACTACGAGCAGTACTTC. It codes for CASSLWDGNYEQYF.

This clonotype has a count of ten or more. The chain couples TRBV28 to TRBJ2-7, with D possibly TRBD1 on 6 matching bases. This CDR3 comprises 13 residues. The germline V gene encodes CDR1 MDHEN and CDR2 SYDVKM. Deletions cut 5 bases from V and 3 bases from J, with 11 bases between. The CDR3 region is CASSRQAYYEQYF. The CDR3 nucleotides read TGTGCCAGCAGTCGACAGGCCTACTACGAGCAGTACTTC.

The gene calls are TRBV2 and TRBJ2-7; TRBD1 or TRBD2 may be the D gene (5 bases each). V was pared by 6 bases and J by 0 bases, with 18 bases between. The CDR3 totals 16 residues. Per germline, CDR1 SNHLY and CDR2 FYNNEI. The CDR3 spells CASSDKGPFFSYEQYF. CDR3 coding DNA: TGTGCCAGCAGCGACAAGGGACCGTTCTTCTCCTACGAGCAGTACTTC.

In its sample, this clonotype was seen many times. The chain carries TRBV19 and TRBJ2-1; 8 bases align to TRBD2. The CDR3 is made up of 15 amino acids. Trimming took 7 bases from V and 6 from J; bases not matched to a gene: 11. Germline V gene sequence: CDR1 LNHDA, CDR2 SQIVND (reference sequence). The CDR3 nucleotides read TGTGCCAGTACCGATGGGGCAGCGGGAGTCAATGAGCAGTTCTTC. This translates into CASTDGAAGVNEQFF.

This clonotype was seen many times. This chain's CDR3 is CASSTSLGTQYF. Written as DNA, the CDR3 is TGTGCCAGTAGTACGAGCCTCGGTACGCAGTATTTT. The chain has TRBV19 and TRBJ2-3; D gene uncertain. Trimming pared 4 bases from V and 8 bases from J, leaving 10 bases between. Per the germline V gene, CDR1 is LNHDA and CDR2 is SQIVND (reference sequence). CDR3 length: 12 amino acids. Filled out from reference TRBV19 and TRBJ2-3, the complete variable domain reads DGGITQSPKYLFRKEGQNVTLSCEQNLNHDAMYWYRQDPGQGLRLIYYSQIVNDFQKGDIAEGYSVSREKKESFPLTVTSAQKNPTAFYLCASSTSLGTQYFGPGTRLTVL.

This clonotype was counted many times. In DNA form, the CDR3 reads TGTGCCAGCAGCTCTGGACAGAGCAGGTCCTACGAGCAGTACTTC. Protein product: CASSSGQSRSYEQYF. V usage is TRBV9 and J usage is TRBJ2-7; D might be TRBD1 (6 bases). The CDR3 length is 15 residues. V dropped 4 bases and J dropped 1 base, with 15 bases sitting between them. CDR1 is SGDLS and CDR2 is YYNGEE in the germline V gene. Full variable domain (outside the CDR3, taken from reference TRBV9 and TRBJ2-7): DSGVTQTPKHLITATGQRVTLRCSPRSGDLSVYWYQQSLDQGLQFLIQYYNGEERAKGNILERFSAQQFPDLHSELNLSSLELGDSALYFCASSSGQSRSYEQYFGPGTRLTVT.

This clonotype occurred many times. The rearrangement joins TRBV7-2 to TRBJ2-1; TRBD2 matches at 8 bases. Germline-derived CDR1 and CDR2 are SGHTA and FQGNSA. The CDR3 loop spans 17 amino acids. With V trimmed by 2 bases and J by 6 bases, 12 bases remained unmatched. In DNA, the CDR3 is TGTGCCAGCAGCTTAAGGGGGTTCGGGAGGGCCTCCAATGAGCAGTTCTTC. Translation gives CASSLRGFGRASNEQFF.

This clonotype was observed at least ten times. The chain couples TRBV19 to TRBJ2-7; possibly TRBD1 for D (6 bases). Germline assignment: CDR1 LNHDA and CDR2 SQIVND (reference sequence). V dropped 0 bases and J dropped 4 bases, with 13 bases sitting between them. There are 15 residues in the CDR3. CDR3 nucleotides: TGTGCCAGTAGTATAGAATGGACAGCGAGTTACGAGCAGTACTTC. It encodes CASSIEWTASYEQYF. Full variable domain (remainder filled in from reference TRBV19 and TRBJ2-7): DGGITQSPKYLFRKEGQNVTLSCEQNLNHDAMYWYRQDPGQGLRLIYYSQIVNDFQKGDIAEGYSVSREKKESFPLTVTSAQKNPTAFYLCASSIEWTASYEQYFGPGTRLTVT.

This clonotype occurred many times. The chain combines TRBV6-1 with TRBJ1-1, with D hard to call. The V and J ends lost 5 bases and 1 base respectively, with 8 bases between them. In germline, CDR1 is MNHNS, CDR2 SASEGT. The CDR3 has 13 amino acids. CDR3 nucleotides: TGTGCCAGCAGTTACGAAAAGAACACTGAAGCTTTCTTT. Its translation: CASSYEKNTEAFF.

This clonotype was seen ten or more times. The chain joins TRBV20-1 to TRBJ2-5, with D unclear. Trimming stripped 1 base from V and 2 bases from J, with 11 bases between. Germline CDR1 is DFQATT and CDR2 is SNEGSKA (reference sequence). The length of the CDR3 is 14 residues. The DNA of the CDR3 is TGCAGTGCTAGAGTCGCTACTATTCAAGAGACCCAGTACTTC. Encoded protein: CSARVATIQETQYF.

This chain links TRBV6-1 with TRBJ2-2; no reliable D call. Germline V gene sequence: CDR1 MNHNS, CDR2 SASEGT. Trimming took 7 bases from V and 4 from J, leaving 7 bases between them. This CDR3 is 12 amino acids long. Here the CDR3 reads CASTGRTGELFF. Here the CDR3 DNA reads TGTGCCAGCACCGGACGCACCGGGGAGCTGTTTTTT.

At least ten counts were recorded for this clonotype. V is TRBV11-2 and J is TRBJ2-3, with D possibly TRBD2 on 6 matching bases. Germline V gene lookup returns CDR1 SGHAT and CDR2 FQNNGV. V lost 0 bases to trimming and J lost 4 bases, with 14 bases between them. The CDR3 is made up of 16 amino acids. The chain's CDR3 is CASSLEASVSSDTQYF. CDR3 in DNA: TGTGCCAGCAGCTTAGAGGCTAGCGTCAGTTCAGATACGCAGTATTTT.

Ten or more counts support this clonotype. This chain joins TRBV7-8 and TRBJ2-3, with D possibly matching TRBD2 (5 bases). The CDR3 has 13 amino acids. Trimming left V 4 bases short and J 6 bases short, with 11 bases between. Germline V CDR1 and CDR2: SGHVS, FQNEAQ. This CDR3 reads CASSSGGGDTQYF. DNA of the CDR3: TGTGCCAGCAGCTCCGGCGGCGGGGATACGCAGTATTTT.